The sequence of this T cell receptor beta chain was determined in a study of monozygotic twins with cystic fibrosis. In germline, CDR1 is MDHEN, CDR2 SYDVKM. The germline V and J ends were trimmed by 8 bases and 2 bases, with 7 bases remaining between them. The CDR3 loop spans 12 amino acids. The method was immunoSEQ multiplex PCR; TCRdb's version includes in-frame clones alone and lacks a portion of them. The data hold about 32,000 clones, with 80% to 95% observed a single time. Sequenced input: blood. The TCR originated in a girl between 2 and 10 years old with cystic fibrosis. V is TRBV28 and J is TRBJ1-3, with D tentatively TRBD1 (6 bases). Here the CDR3 DNA reads TGTGCCAGCCACAGGGCTGGAAACACCATATATTTT. Residues: CASHRAGNTIYF.